This T cell receptor (beta chain) emerged from a study of blood T cell repertoires in COVID-19. This clone appeared a few times. The authors' processing: Reference gene primers were amplified, and this amplification served to estimate nucleated cell counts. Only in-frame clones appear in the TCRdb table, and some are missing; sequencing was by immunoSEQ multiplex PCR. V and J calls plus clone size are reproduced from that table; the DNA served to infer D and trimming. The sample lists 350,000 to 450,000 clones, less than 90% occurring once. V dropped 5 bases and J dropped 5; count of bases not matched to a gene: 13. The germline CDR1 and CDR2 sequences are SGHTA and FQGNSA. CDR3 size: 16 residues.

This sequence was found in a woman in her 50s who had recovered from COVID-19. The chain is built from TRBV7-2 and TRBJ1-2; 8 nucleotides agree with TRBD1. The specimen was PBMCs or T cells enriched from blood (not recorded which). This CDR3 reads CASSLRPGQDNYGYTF. The DNA for the CDR3 is TGTGCCAGCAGCCTCCGACCGGGACAGGATAATTATGGCTACACCTTC.